The 23 T cell receptor beta chains presented below share a single source sample, sequenced in a study of tumor and adjacent non-tumor tissue in lung cancer. The template was RNA from unsorted bulk tissue. TCRbeta libraries were built with three rounds of nested PCR, modified from ARM-PCR. In TCRdb, the multiplex PCR reads were re-called with MiXCR into one record per CDR3 protein. This table holds 120,000 or so distinct CDR3 sequences, 66% found once. Sequencing was performed on lung tumor tissue. The receptors here all came from a man younger than 40 with non-small cell lung cancer.

This clonotype was picked up many times. This chain joins TRBV20-1 and TRBJ1-1, with 7 nucleotides matching TRBD1. The CDR3 covers 13 residues. Germline V gene data show CDR1 as DFQATT and CDR2 as SNEGSKA (reference sequence). V lost 3 bases, J lost 3 bases, and 4 bases stayed unmatched. The CDR3 protein is CSASPDRDTEAFF. The CDR3 nucleotides read TGCAGTGCTAGCCCTGACAGGGACACTGAAGCTTTCTTT.

On this clonotype: This is likely a read error, given that the CDR3 carries no conserved phenylalanine or tryptophan at its end. This chain connects TRBV20-1 to TRBJ1-5; possibly TRBD1 for D (5 bases). Trimming shortened V by 4 bases and J by 4 bases, and 8 bases separated the two germline ends. The CDR3 is 12 residues long. Germline V gene lookup returns CDR1 DFQATT and CDR2 SNEGSKA (reference sequence). The CDR3 DNA is TGCAGTGCTACGCCAGGGAATCAGCCCCAGCATCTC. It is translated as CSATPGNQPQHL.

V gene TRBV5-4 combines with J gene TRBJ2-5; D is possibly TRBD1 (6 bases). This CDR3 region has 14 residues. Germline V gene lookup returns CDR1 SGHNT and CDR2 YYREEE (reference sequence). The V end was cut by 3 bases, the J end by 4 bases, with 13 bases between. The CDR3 DNA sequence: TGTGCCAGCAGCTCCCCCAGGGGTGGAGAGACCCAGTACTTC. As protein: CASSSPRGGETQYF. Using reference TRBV5-4 and TRBJ2-5 for the parts outside the CDR3, the full variable domain is ETGVTQSPTHLIKTRGQQVTLRCSSQSGHNTVSWYQQALGQGPQFIFQYYREEENGRGNFPPRFSGLQFPNYSSELNVNALELDDSALYLCASSSPRGGETQYFGPGTRLLVL.

The chain employs TRBV7-9 and TRBJ2-5, with a possible D match to TRBD2 (5 bases). The V gene lost 2 bases and the J gene lost 0 bases, with 7 bases spanning the gap. The CDR3 is made up of 14 amino acids. The germline gives CDR1 SEHNR, CDR2 FQNEAQ (reference sequence). CDR3 in amino acids: CASSLLADQETQYF. The CDR3 DNA reads TGTGCCAGCAGCTTACTAGCTGACCAAGAGACCCAGTACTTC.

Concerning this clonotype: Mismatch with germline at one junction end may stem from a read error. V usage is TRBV6-1 and J usage is TRBJ2-3; 9 bases map to TRBD1. The germline V gene encodes CDR1 MNHNS and CDR2 SASEGT. The length of the CDR3 is 18 residues. CDR3 protein: CASSELRWGQGGIDTQYF. The DNA of the CDR3 is TGTGCCAGCAGTGAATTGAGGTGGGGACAGGGTGGGATAGATACACAGTATTTT.

In this sample, this clonotype turned up many times. The chain combines TRBV6-5 with TRBJ2-3; 8 bases line up with TRBD2. V lost 2 bases, J lost 4 bases, and 2 bases stayed unmatched. The CDR3 length is 14 residues. The germline gives CDR1 MNHEY, CDR2 SVGAGI. CDR3 coding DNA: TGTGCCAGCAGTTACGGGACTAGGGCAGATACGCAGTATTTT. Translated, it gives CASSYGTRADTQYF.

J is TRBJ1-1 and V is TRBV11-1, with D perhaps matching TRBD1 (6 bases). The V end lost 5 bases, the J end lost 1 base, and 8 bases lay between the germline ends. There are 13 residues in the CDR3. Germline loops: CDR1 SGHAT, CDR2 FQDESV (reference sequence). CDR3 protein: CASSMTGNTEAFF. The CDR3, as DNA: TGTGCCAGCAGCATGACAGGGAACACTGAAGCTTTCTTT.

Notes on this clonotype: This sequence may be a read error, since a much larger clone differs from it by one base. CDR3 protein: CSARIQGGNSYNEQFF. In nucleotides, the CDR3 is TGCAGTGCTAGAATACAGGGAGGAAACTCCTACAATGAGCAGTTCTTC. The V call is TRBV20-1, the J call TRBJ2-1, with D perhaps TRBD1 or TRBD2 (6 bases each). Germline CDR1 and CDR2: DFQATT and SNEGSKA (reference sequence). V was cut by 2 bases and J by 0 bases, with 14 bases left in between. This CDR3 contains 16 residues.

Comment on this clonotype: This could be a read error, since a much larger clone is one nucleotide away. V usage is TRBV13 and J usage is TRBJ2-7; 14 nucleotides align to TRBD2. Germline V gives CDR1 PRHDT, CDR2 FYEKMQ (reference sequence). This CDR3 spans 15 amino acids. Trimming removed 2 bases from V and 6 bases from J; junction bases left unmatched: 3. For the CDR3, the DNA is TGTGCCAGCAGCTTAAATGGACTAGCGGGAGGCGAGCAGTACTTC. Amino acid sequence: CASSLNGLAGGEQYF. Combining the CDR3 with reference TRBV13 and TRBJ2-7 gives the whole variable domain AAGVIQSPRHLIKEKRETATLKCYPIPRHDTVYWYQQGPGQDPQFLISFYEKMQSDKGSIPDRFSAQQFSDYHSELNMSSLELGDSALYFCASSLNGLAGGEQYFGPGTRLTVT.

There are a few counts of this clonotype. A much bigger clone sits one base away, suggesting this may be a read error. V and J are TRBV5-1 and TRBJ1-1; 9 positions match TRBD1. This CDR3 has 16 amino acids. From germline, CDR1 is SGHRS and CDR2 YFSETQ. CDR3 in amino acids: CVSSLVGQGKNTEAFF. CDR3 DNA: TGCGTCAGCAGCTTGGTGGGACAGGGTAAGAACACTGAAGCTTTCTTT.

The chain joins TRBV7-3 to TRBJ2-1; no clear D gene. The CDR3 is made up of 14 amino acids. Germline assignment: CDR1 SGHTA and CDR2 FQGTGA. V lost 2 bases to trimming and J lost 10 bases, with 15 bases between them. The CDR3 coding sequence is TGTGCCAGCAGCTTACAATCATTGGAACGGGAGCAGTTCTTC. Translated, it gives CASSLQSLEREQFF.

This clonotype showed up many times. J is TRBJ2-7 and V is TRBV6-1; 9 bases line up with TRBD2. Germline lookup yields CDR1 MNHNS and CDR2 SASEGT. This CDR3 contains 15 residues. The junction had 11 bases not matched to a gene; V was cut back by 5 bases and J by 6 bases. The CDR3 is CASSWVAGALSEQYF. The CDR3 nucleotides are TGTGCCAGCAGTTGGGTAGCGGGGGCCCTCAGCGAGCAGTACTTC.

Details on this clonotype: Being one base from a much bigger clone, this may be a read error. This sequence joins TRBV6-5 and TRBJ2-7; D possibly uses TRBD1 or TRBD2 (5 bases each). CDR3 length equals 13 residues. Germline loops: CDR1 MNHEY, CDR2 SVGAGI. V lost 5 bases to trimming and J lost 6 bases, with 14 bases between them. The CDR3 region has the DNA TGTGCCAGCAGTAATGCAGGGACCGTCGAGCAGTACTTC. Translated, it gives CASSNAGTVEQYF.

In this sample, this clonotype is medium-sized. One junction end disagrees with the germline gene, perhaps due to a read error. The rearrangement joins TRBV20-1 to TRBJ2-3; D tentatively fits TRBD1 or TRBD2 (5 bases each). CDR1 is DFQATT and CDR2 is SNEGSKA in the germline V gene (reference sequence). This CDR3 region has 12 residues. CDR3 nucleotides: TGCAGTGCGATGGGACGGGCAGATACTCAGTATTTT. This encodes CSAMGRADTQYF.

For this clonotype: A clone one base away is much larger, so this may be a read error. The chain carries TRBV20-1 and TRBJ1-6, with no clear D. Trimming shortened V by 5 bases and J by 7 bases, and 15 bases separated the two germline ends. CDR1 is DFQATT, CDR2 SNEGSKA, per germline (reference sequence). The CDR3 totals 14 residues. The CDR3 reads CSALHMNLNSPLHF. The CDR3 bases are TGCAGTGCTTTACATATGAATTTAAATTCACCCCTCCACTTT.

This clonotype was picked up many times. V and J are TRBV20-1 and TRBJ2-1; weak D call: TRBD2 (7 bases). The length of the CDR3 is 13 residues. From germline, CDR1 is DFQATT and CDR2 SNEGSKA (reference sequence). The chain's CDR3 is CRAGGARYNEQFF. CDR3 DNA sequence: TGCAGGGCTGGGGGGGCCAGGTACAATGAGCAGTTCTTC.

The chain carries TRBV6-1 and TRBJ2-5; D remains ambiguous. V gave up 8 bases and J gave up 3 bases, with 13 bases separating them. Per the germline V gene, CDR1 is MNHNS and CDR2 is SASEGT. The CDR3 is made up of 13 amino acids. In DNA, the CDR3 is TGTGCCAGCTCTCACGGGTATGAAGAGACCCAGTACTTC. Protein product: CASSHGYEETQYF.

In regard to this clonotype: The germline gene is not matched at one end of the junction; a read error may be the cause. This sequence joins TRBV20-1 and TRBJ2-1, with 14 bases fitting TRBD2. The CDR3 has 17 amino acids. The V gene's germline CDR1 is DFQATT and CDR2 SNEGSKA (reference sequence). The CDR3 nucleotides read TGCAGTGCTCCGACTAGCGGGAGGGTTTCGGCGAGGAATGAGCAATTCTTC. Translation gives CSAPTSGRVSARNEQFF.

Of note for this clonotype: A much larger clone sits a single nucleotide away, making a read error possible. The gene calls are TRBV20-1 and TRBJ2-7; 14 bases line up with TRBD2. The trim removed 1 base at V and 3 bases at J, leaving 8 bases unmatched. Germline CDR1 DFQATT, CDR2 SNEGSKA (reference sequence). The CDR3 spans 17 residues. CDR3 sequence: CSARGRTSGGHFYEQYF. The CDR3 bases are TGCAGTGCTAGAGGGAGGACTAGCGGGGGGCACTTCTACGAGCAGTACTTC.

Regarding this clonotype: The junction departs from germline at one end; a sequencing error may be responsible. The chain has TRBV10-2 and TRBJ1-4; D remains unclear. Germline V gene sequence: CDR1 WSHSY, CDR2 SAAADI. The CDR3 runs to 13 residues. Here the CDR3 reads CASGEDFNEKLFF. CDR3 nucleotides: TGCGCCAGCGGTGAGGACTTTAATGAAAAACTGTTTTTT.

With regard to this clonotype: A much larger clone lies a single base off, so this may be a read error. The CDR3 spells CSAKRQNSYEQYF. The DNA for the CDR3 is TGCAGTGCCAAGCGACAGAACTCCTACGAGCAGTACTTC. The J gene is TRBJ2-7, the V gene TRBV20-1; a weak D match, TRBD1 (5 bases). Between the trimmed V and J ends, which lost 6 bases and 0 bases, there was a span of 12 bases. In germline, CDR1 is DFQATT, CDR2 SNEGSKA (reference sequence). There are 13 residues in the CDR3.

This clonotype occurred a few times. A much bigger clone sits one base away, suggesting this may be a read error. The V call is TRBV29-1, the J call TRBJ1-5, with D perhaps TRBD1 (6 bases). Per the germline V gene, CDR1 is SQVTM and CDR2 is ANQGSEA. The CDR3 loop spans 13 amino acids. CDR3 in amino acids: CSVEGGDNQPQRF. CDR3 nucleotides: TGCAGCGTTGAAGGGGGGGACAATCAGCCCCAGCGTTTT.

This clonotype showed up many times. CDR3 sequence reads: CASRGDRGNNYGYTF. The CDR3 DNA sequence: TGTGCCAGCAGAGGGGACAGGGGCAACAACTATGGCTACACCTTC. The chain combines TRBV6-1 with TRBJ1-2, with 10 bases matching TRBD1. This CDR3 region has 15 residues. V trimming: 6 bases; J trimming: 2 bases; junction bases outside the gene matches: 6. CDR1 is MNHNS and CDR2 is SASEGT in the germline V gene.